This TCR beta chain was profiled in a study of radiation and T cells in renal cell carcinoma. Time point here: blood 2 weeks post-SBRT. This sample's treatment: 15 Gy SBRT to primary tumor, nephrectomy 4 weeks later. This clone occurred a few times. V lost 7 bases and J 1 base, leaving 10 bases between the germline ends. The germline V gene encodes CDR1 SQVTM and CDR2 ANQGSEA. This CDR3 is 12 amino acids long. Some clones are missing from TCRdb's copy, which holds only in-frame ones; the method was immunoSEQ multiplex PCR. This table has some 130,000 clones, about 81% appearing once. Sample: blood, taken from a patient whose treatment included radiotherapy and nephrectomy. This chain uses TRBV29-1 with TRBJ1-1; D is unresolved. This clonotype was obtained from an older woman with renal cell carcinoma. The CDR3 DNA sequence: TGCAGCGCTGGGTCCCAGAACACTGAAGCTTTCTTT. It is translated as CSAGSQNTEAFF. The full variable domain, with the rest looked up from reference TRBV29-1 and TRBJ1-1, is SAVISQKPSRDICQRGTSLTIQCQVDSQVTMMFWYRQQPGQSLTLIATANQGSEATYESGFVIDKFPISRPNLTFSTLTVSNMSPEDSSIYLCSAGSQNTEAFFGQGTRLTVV.